This TCR beta chain was sequenced during a study of blood T cell repertoires in COVID-19 (dated by TCRdb to about 2020). In the study overall: The collaborator samples originated in the United States, Italy and Spain and spanned the acute and convalescent phases of COVID-19. A freely available public database, intended as a resource for researchers studying the immune response to SARS-CoV-2, is where the repertoires were released. The samples were drawn from the first 160 participants of the ongoing ImmuneRACE study and from 950 to 1,500 subjects provided by 6 global collaborators. Sample metadata almost always included a de-identified subject ID, COVID-19 status, age in years and sex. The dataset comprised deeply sampled blood TCRbeta repertoires from subjects exposed to, actively infected with, or recovered from COVID-19. Where available, HLA class I and class II types were taken from metadata supplied by the sample provider and were not determined by assay-based typing. The prospective study material was composed of cDNA or gDNA derived from T cells, B-cell-depleted T cells, or PBMCs.

The immunoSEQ Assay, a bias-controlled multiplex PCR, was used to amplify TCRbeta CDR3 regions from genomic DNA. The paper's processing steps were these. Nucleated cell counts per sample were estimated from amplification of reference gene primers within the assay. To quantify the absolute abundance of each unique TCRbeta CDR3 rearrangement, sequence reads were collapsed and filtered. Productive Simpson clonality was computed per sample as the square root of Simpson's diversity index over productive rearrangements. The table comes from immuneACCESS by way of TCRdb, which keeps in-frame sequences with V and J called. Part of the clones is missing from these tables; in studies checked, under half for an unresolved V gene and the rest for unknown reasons. V, J and clone size are taken as reported in that table, and D and trimming were inferred from the DNA itself. The sample includes fewer than 30,000 clones, with over 75% observed a single time. About a sixth of the sample is held by the ten biggest clonotypes.

Each collaborating institution followed its own protocols to collect whole blood in K2EDTA tubes. For TCRbeta analysis, collaborators shipped samples as frozen whole blood, isolated PBMCs, or DNA extracted from either of those sample types. Study-wide findings and limitations: How much clinical and demographic metadata was included differed by source and by participant, and the metadata was provided uncurated.

Notes on this clone: Its antigen is currently not known. No quality values exist for individual bases; no much larger clone is one base distant.

The CDR3 goes from the cysteine to the phenylalanine over 14 residues. Only CDR3 DNA is held: 42 bases, read in frame from base 1. The germline V gene (reference sequence) supplies CDR1 SEHNR and CDR2 FQNEAQ. A distance of 14 bases separates the germline ends of V and J, which lose 2 bases and 7 bases respectively. The clonotype originates from a man between 70 and 80 years old with active COVID-19. This receptor chain uses TRBV7-9 and TRBJ1-2, and perhaps TRBD1 as D gene, on 5 matching bases. Sequencing was done on a sample of peripheral blood. DNA sequence: TGTGCCAGCAGCTTATCCAGGACACCATTTGGCTACACCTTC. Its protein product is CASSLSRTPFGYTF.